These T cell receptor beta chains were read from a single sample in a study of cytomegalovirus exposure and HLA in healthy donors. Libraries were prepared by immunoSEQ multiplex PCR; TCRdb keeps only in-frame clonotypes and omits some of them. The table includes about 99,000 clones, roughly 80% detected once. The material sequenced was PBMCs. These receptors originate from a middle-aged man in good health and CMV-seronegative. Both conserved end residues are part of each CDR3. D genes are given only for firm matches. Clone size is shown for a subset of rows, as once, few, many or a class of expanded clone.

J | size | D | V | CDR3 | DNA
TRBJ1-4 | - | TRBD1 | TRBV27 | CATGTGGIEKLFF | TGTGCCACCGGGACAGGGGGGATTGAAAAACTGTTTTTT
TRBJ1-2 | - | - | TRBV5-4 | CASSLRGSYGYTF | TGTGCCAGCAGCTTGCGGGGGTCCTATGGCTACACCTTC
TRBJ2-7 | once | TRBD2 | TRBV18 | CASSPLGLAGLAHEQYF | TGTGCCAGCTCACCACTGGGACTAGCGGGATTAGCCCACGAGCAGTACTTC
TRBJ2-3 | - | TRBD1 | TRBV13 | CASSIRTGTDTQYF | TGTGCCAGCAGCATAAGGACAGGGACAGATACGCAGTATTTT
TRBJ2-4 | - | TRBD2 | TRBV28 | CASSSPAGGLAKNIQYF | TGTGCCAGCAGCTCACCAGCGGGAGGGTTAGCCAAAAACATTCAGTACTTC
TRBJ2-1 | few | TRBD2 | TRBV11-3 | CASSSGGSSYNEQFF | TGTGCCAGCAGCTCGGGGGGGAGCTCCTACAATGAGCAGTTCTTC
TRBJ2-7 | - | TRBD2 | TRBV30 | CAWSAGTSREQYF | TGTGCCTGGAGTGCTGGGACTAGTCGCGAGCAGTACTTC
TRBJ2-2 | - | TRBD2 | TRBV7-2 | CASTQTSGRFNTGELFF | TGTGCCAGCACCCAGACTAGCGGGAGGTTCAACACCGGGGAGCTGTTTTTT
TRBJ1-4 | - | - | TRBV25-1 | CASSETVGEEKLFF | TGTGCCAGCAGTGAAACTGTCGGGGAGGAAAAACTGTTTTTT
TRBJ1-2 | - | - | TRBV2 | CASTERGGYGYTF | TGTGCCAGCACAGAACGGGGGGGCTATGGCTACACCTTC
TRBJ1-2 | - | TRBD1 | TRBV6-5 | CASSRQGSYGYTF | TGTGCCAGCAGTAGACAGGGTAGCTATGGCTACACCTTC
TRBJ2-7 | - | TRBD2 | TRBV25-1 | CASPTSGSSYEQYF | TGTGCCAGCCCTACCAGCGGGAGCTCCTACGAGCAGTACTTC
TRBJ1-1 | - | TRBD1 | TRBV19 | CASSSGTAGNTEAFF | TGTGCCAGTAGTTCCGGGACAGCAGGGAACACTGAAGCTTTCTTT
TRBJ2-3 | - | - | TRBV6-6 | CASSFEGTDTQYF | TGTGCCAGCAGTTTTGAGGGCACAGATACGCAGTATTTT
TRBJ1-1 | - | TRBD1 | TRBV10-3 | CATSGDRGSTEAFF | TGTGCCACGTCGGGCGACAGGGGAAGTACTGAAGCTTTCTTT
TRBJ1-5 | - | TRBD1 | TRBV7-9 | CASSFGRQGSLNQPQHF | TGTGCCAGCAGCTTTGGGAGACAGGGGAGTCTCAATCAGCCCCAGCATTTT
TRBJ2-1 | - | TRBD1 | TRBV5-4 | CASSAGTAPNEQFF | TGTGCCAGCAGCGCCGGGACAGCACCCAATGAGCAGTTCTTC
TRBJ1-1 | - | - | TRBV27 | CASSFPGMSEAFF | TGTGCCAGCAGTTTCCCGGGAATGTCTGAAGCTTTCTTT
TRBJ2-2 | medium-sized | - | TRBV6-4 | CASSAGNTGELFF | TGTGCCAGCAGTGCGGGGAACACCGGGGAGCTGTTTTTT
TRBJ1-5 | - | - | TRBV27 | CASSPRGGLGNQPQHF | TGTGCCAGCAGTCCCCGGGGGGGGCTTGGCAATCAGCCCCAGCATTTT
TRBJ1-6 | - | - | TRBV11-2 | CASSSLTGLTPLHF | TGTGCCAGCAGCTCCCTAACAGGGCTAACACCCCTCCACTTT
TRBJ1-2 | - | - | TRBV30 | CASDWNGYTF | TGTGCCTCTGACTGGAACGGCTACACCTTC
TRBJ1-4 | - | TRBD1 | TRBV6-1 | CASRRTGGREKLFF | TGTGCCAGCAGGAGGACAGGGGGGCGTGAAAAACTGTTTTTT
TRBJ1-3 | - | TRBD1 | TRBV5-1 | CASSVTGGASGNTIYF | TGCGCCAGCAGCGTGACAGGGGGAGCCTCTGGAAACACCATATATTTT
TRBJ2-3 | - | - | TRBV7-9 | CASSPTAARTDTQYF | TGTGCCAGCAGCCCGACTGCGGCTCGCACAGATACGCAGTATTTT
TRBJ2-3 | - | - | TRBV11-3 | CASSLGGDGADTQYF | TGTGCCAGCAGCTTAGGGGGAGACGGGGCAGATACGCAGTATTTT
TRBJ2-3 | - | TRBD1 | TRBV19 | CASSPVGTVAVAQYF | TGTGCCAGTAGTCCCGTGGGGACAGTCGCCGTTGCGCAGTATTTT
TRBJ1-5 | - | - | TRBV7-9 | CASSLATGQNQPQHF | TGTGCCAGCAGCTTAGCGACAGGTCAAAATCAGCCCCAGCATTTT
TRBJ2-6 | - | TRBD1 | TRBV5-4 | CASSLGDAGGSGANVLTF | TGTGCCAGCAGCTTGGGGGATGCAGGGGGCTCTGGGGCCAACGTCCTGACTTTC
TRBJ1-3 | few | - | TRBV7-9 | CASSLGGLGGMSGNTIYF | TGTGCCAGCAGCCTAGGCGGGCTCGGAGGGATGTCTGGAAACACCATATATTTT
TRBJ2-1 | - | - | TRBV7-9 | CASSPYGEDNEQFF | TGTGCCAGCAGCCCCTATGGTGAGGACAATGAGCAGTTCTTC
TRBJ1-1 | few | TRBD1 | TRBV7-3 | CASSEWTGGKAFF | TGTGCCAGCAGCGAGTGGACAGGGGGCAAAGCTTTCTTT
TRBJ2-1 | - | - | TRBV11-2 | CASSLMIAQYNEQFF | TGTGCCAGCAGCTTAATGATAGCCCAATACAATGAGCAGTTCTTC
TRBJ2-7 | once | - | TRBV6-5 | CASSRDTYEQYF | TGTGCCAGCAGTAGGGACACCTACGAGCAGTACTTC
TRBJ2-7 | - | TRBD2 | TRBV27 | CASRPSGLGEYEQYF | TGTGCCAGCAGGCCCTCGGGACTAGGGGAATACGAGCAGTACTTC
TRBJ2-3 | - | - | TRBV13 | CASSPVGGTDTQYF | TGTGCCAGCAGCCCCGTAGGGGGCACAGATACGCAGTATTTT
TRBJ2-1 | - | - | TRBV28 | CASSLGGRGSYNEQFF | TGTGCCAGCAGCCTCGGTGGCAGGGGCTCCTACAATGAGCAGTTCTTC
TRBJ2-7 | - | - | TRBV28 | CASSTPRMRQTYEQYF | TGTGCCAGCAGCACTCCCCGGATGAGACAGACCTACGAGCAGTACTTC
TRBJ2-7 | once | TRBD1 | TRBV6-5 | CASSFRQGPPYEQYF | TGTGCCAGCAGTTTCCGACAGGGGCCACCCTACGAGCAGTACTTC
TRBJ2-1 | - | TRBD2 | TRBV7-9 | CASSPPGGPSNEQFF | TGTGCCAGCAGCCCACCGGGAGGGCCCTCTAATGAGCAGTTCTTC
TRBJ1-3 | - | TRBD1 | TRBV5-1 | CASSLAGQEMNTIYF | TGCGCCAGCAGCTTGGCGGGACAGGAGATGAACACCATATATTTT
TRBJ1-2 | - | - | TRBV27 | CASSSNRVNYGYTF | TGTGCCAGCAGTTCCAACAGGGTAAACTATGGCTACACCTTC
TRBJ2-2 | - | - | TRBV13 | CASSDEGDRSGELFF | TGTGCCAGCAGCGATGAGGGAGACCGTTCCGGGGAGCTGTTTTTT
TRBJ1-3 | - | TRBD1 | TRBV30 | CAYNQGAQGNTIYF | TGTGCCTACAACCAGGGGGCCCAGGGAAACACCATATATTTT
TRBJ2-2 | - | - | TRBV20-1 | CSARVTGELFF | TGCAGTGCTAGGGTTACTGGGGAGCTGTTTTTT
TRBJ2-2 | - | - | TRBV19 | CASSNWGQKTGELFF | TGTGCCAGTAGTAATTGGGGGCAAAAAACCGGGGAGCTGTTTTTT
TRBJ1-4 | once | - | TRBV7-9 | CASSLVSGSANEKLFF | TGTGCCAGCAGCTTAGTCTCCGGTTCCGCTAATGAAAAACTGTTTTTT
TRBJ1-2 | - | - | TRBV28 | CASSLTGKGLYGYTF | TGTGCCAGCAGTTTAACAGGGAAAGGGCTCTATGGCTACACCTTC
TRBJ1-5 | - | - | TRBV28 | CASTSQGVRYSNQPQHF | TGTGCCAGCACCAGTCAAGGGGTCCGCTATAGCAATCAGCCCCAGCATTTT
TRBJ1-2 | - | TRBD1 | TRBV30 | CAWSRDRANYGYTF | TGTGCCTGGAGCCGGGACAGGGCGAACTATGGCTACACCTTC
TRBJ2-7 | - | - | TRBV10-3 | CAIRTTGSSYEQYF | TGTGCCATCAGGACCACAGGGAGCTCCTACGAGCAGTACTTC
TRBJ2-5 | - | - | TRBV10-3 | CAISDWAETQYF | TGTGCCATCAGTGATTGGGCGGAGACCCAGTACTTC
TRBJ2-5 | once | - | TRBV7-2 | CASSLVTGGETQYF | TGTGCCAGCAGCTTAGTGACTGGCGGGGAGACCCAGTACTTC
TRBJ2-1 | - | TRBD2 | TRBV11-2 | CASSLGASGRAVSYNEQFF | TGTGCCAGCAGCTTAGGTGCTAGCGGGAGGGCCGTTTCCTACAATGAGCAGTTCTTC
TRBJ2-7 | - | - | TRBV2 | CASSSTGLRRTEQYF | TGTGCCAGCAGTTCCACAGGCTTGCGTCGTACCGAGCAGTACTTC
TRBJ1-4 | few | TRBD1 | TRBV4-1 | CASSQEGGQGPEKLFF | TGCGCCAGCAGCCAAGAGGGGGGACAGGGCCCGGAAAAACTGTTTTTT